A selection of T cell receptor beta chains follows, all from one sample in a study of T cells in Graves' hyperthyroidism and ophthalmopathy. TCRdb analysed the multiplex PCR reads with MiXCR anew, one entry per CDR3 protein. The sample includes about 420,000 distinct CDR3 sequences, approximately 15% of them seen just once. Sequencing input: blood. The receptor set was obtained from a woman under 30 with Graves' hyperthyroidism. Both conserved end residues are part of each CDR3. A D gene is named only where the DNA matches it firmly. Size tells how often a clone was seen (once, few, many) or the class of an expanded clone, and some rows leave it out.

size,D,V,J,DNA,CDR3
few,TRBD1,TRBV24-1,TRBJ2-2,TGTGCCACCAGTGATCACGCCATCCGACAGGGGTACACCGGGGAGCTGTTTTTT,CATSDHAIRQGYTGELFF
many,TRBD1,TRBV12-3/TRBV12-4,TRBJ2-5,TGTGCCAGCAGAAAGACCACAGGGGGACAAGAGACCCAGTACTTC,CASRKTTGGQETQYF
-,TRBD1,TRBV4-3,TRBJ1-1,TGCGCCAGCAGCCACGACAGGGCCACTGAAGCTTTCTTT,CASSHDRATEAFF
many,-,TRBV6-2/TRBV6-3,TRBJ1-6,TGTGCCAGCAGTTTGCGGGAACCCTATAATTCACCCCTCCACTTT,CASSLREPYNSPLHF
-,TRBD1,TRBV6-2/TRBV6-3,TRBJ1-5,TGTGCCAGCAGTCCAAGTTTCGGGACAGGGGGCCAGCCCCAGCATTTT,CASSPSFGTGGQPQHF
many,TRBD2,TRBV29-1,TRBJ2-1,TGCAGCGTCGCTGCTGTAGCGGGTGATTCCTACAATGAGCAGTTCTTC,CSVAAVAGDSYNEQFF
few,-,TRBV27,TRBJ2-7,TGTGCCAGCAGTCCGCCCCCGGGCGCGGTGCAGTACTTC,CASSPPPGAVQYF
many,-,TRBV20-1,TRBJ2-5,TGCAGTGCTAGAGATCAACAGGGCCTTCCCGAGACCCAGTACTTC,CSARDQQGLPETQYF
-,-,TRBV5-1,TRBJ1-6,TGCGCCAGCAGCTTGGGTCTAGGAGGCCCTAATTCACCCCTCCACTTT,CASSLGLGGPNSPLHF
many,-,TRBV7-8,TRBJ1-2,TGTGCCAGCAGCCGACTTGGGACACACGGAGGCTATGGCTACACCTTC,CASSRLGTHGGYGYTF
many,-,TRBV5-1,TRBJ1-1,TGCGCCAGCAGCTTGCATCTAAGGACTGAAGCTTTCTTT,CASSLHLRTEAFF
-,TRBD2,TRBV6-7,TRBJ2-7,TGTGCCAGCAGTTATCCGGGACTAGAACCTTACGAGCAGTACTTC,CASSYPGLEPYEQYF
-,-,TRBV6-2/TRBV6-3,TRBJ1-3,TGTGCCAGCAGAGATCGACAGACTCCTTCTGGAAACACCATATATTTT,CASRDRQTPSGNTIYF